This TCR beta chain is from a study of identical twins. Study-level results: Potential partial confounding of zero-insertion analyses by invariant MAIT and iNKT cells was noted.

Germline V lookup: CDR1 MGHDK, CDR2 SYGVNS. V lost 3 bases, J lost 0 bases, and 10 bases lay in between. The CDR3 loop spans 15 amino acids. MiXCR, run by TCRdb on the 5' RACE reads, gives a single entry per CDR3 protein. The repertoire consists of about 1.7 million distinct CDR3 sequences, with about 32% occurring once and the leading ten covering 0.25% to 0.3%. This clonotype showed up just a few times. No antigen is known for it. The sample comprised cord blood. The TCR originated in a newborn girl in good health. The chain couples TRBV25-1 to TRBJ2-3; a possible D gene is TRBD1 (6 bases). CDR3: CASSESGASTDTQYF. The CDR3 DNA reads TGTGCCAGCAGTGAGTCAGGGGCTAGCACAGATACGCAGTATTTT.